The rows below give T cell receptor beta chains drawn from one sample of a study of CD8+ T cells in alopecia areata. The assay was immunoSEQ multiplex PCR, and TCRdb's table has in-frame clones only and misses some. The table lists some 150,000 clones, 50% to 75% of them singletons, with around 16% in the top ten. The sequences come from CD4+ T cells sorted from blood, collected at week 56, from a patient treated with tofacitinib. These TCRs come from a human donor with alopecia areata. CDR3s include the opening cysteine and the closing phenylalanine or tryptophan. The D gene is left open where the match is weak. The listing skips clone size in some rows; elsewhere it reads once, few, many or a size class.

d_gene: NA; v_gene: TRBV23-1; j_gene: TRBJ1-2; abundance: NA; CDR3nt: TGCGCCAGCAGACGCCATGGCTACACCTTC; CDR3aa: CASRRHGYTF
d_gene: NA; v_gene: TRBV5-1; j_gene: TRBJ2-7; abundance: NA; CDR3nt: TGCGCCAGCAGCTTGGCGGGGGCAACCTACGAGCAGTACTTC; CDR3aa: CASSLAGATYEQYF
d_gene: NA; v_gene: TRBV19; j_gene: TRBJ2-3; abundance: NA; CDR3nt: TGTGCCAGTAGTATGGGTTCGAGTGCTACGCAGTATTTT; CDR3aa: CASSMGSSATQYF
d_gene: NA; v_gene: TRBV19; j_gene: TRBJ1-3; abundance: NA; CDR3nt: TGTGCCAGTAGCCTCTGGAACTCTGGAAACACCATATATTTT; CDR3aa: CASSLWNSGNTIYF
d_gene: NA; v_gene: TRBV23-1; j_gene: TRBJ1-1; abundance: NA; CDR3nt: TGCGCCAGCAGTCACTCAGGGAGAGCTTTCTTT; CDR3aa: CASSHSGRAFF
d_gene: TRBD1; v_gene: TRBV30; j_gene: TRBJ1-2; abundance: NA; CDR3nt: TGTGCCTGGAGGGGCCCGGGACAGGGGGCGCCGGGCTACACCTTC; CDR3aa: CAWRGPGQGAPGYTF
d_gene: NA; v_gene: TRBV29-1; j_gene: TRBJ2-5; abundance: NA; CDR3nt: TGCAGCGCCGATACAGGGGAGGGCGGAGAGACCCAGTACTTC; CDR3aa: CSADTGEGGETQYF
d_gene: NA; v_gene: TRBV15; j_gene: TRBJ2-5; abundance: NA; CDR3nt: TGTGCCACCAGACCAGGGCCAAAAGAGACCCAGTACTTC; CDR3aa: CATRPGPKETQYF
d_gene: NA; v_gene: TRBV7-9; j_gene: TRBJ2-2; abundance: NA; CDR3nt: TGTGCCAGCAGCCCCCGAACTTCCTTCTCGGGGAACACCGGGGAGCTGTTTTTT; CDR3aa: CASSPRTSFSGNTGELFF
d_gene: NA; v_gene: TRBV30; j_gene: TRBJ2-5; abundance: few; CDR3nt: TGTGCCTGGAGCCCAACAGGTCGGAGATCGGAGACCCAGTACTTC; CDR3aa: CAWSPTGRRSETQYF
d_gene: TRBD1; v_gene: TRBV7-9; j_gene: TRBJ1-6; abundance: few; CDR3nt: TGTGCCAGCAGCTCCGATCCGGGACAGGGAGGTTCACCCCTCCACTTT; CDR3aa: CASSSDPGQGGSPLHF
d_gene: NA; v_gene: TRBV18; j_gene: TRBJ2-2; abundance: NA; CDR3nt: TGTGCCAGCTCACCGCCGAGGGGAAACACCGGGGAGCTGTTTTTT; CDR3aa: CASSPPRGNTGELFF
d_gene: TRBD1; v_gene: TRBV7-9; j_gene: TRBJ2-3; abundance: NA; CDR3nt: TGTGCCAGCACCCCCCAGGGACAGTCCACAGATACGCAGTATTTT; CDR3aa: CASTPQGQSTDTQYF
d_gene: NA; v_gene: TRBV5-1; j_gene: TRBJ1-2; abundance: few; CDR3nt: TGCGCCAGCAGCCCGTTCGGGGGATCTAACTATGGCTACACCTTC; CDR3aa: CASSPFGGSNYGYTF
d_gene: NA; v_gene: TRBV23-1; j_gene: TRBJ1-6; abundance: few; CDR3nt: TGCGCCAGCAGTCAATGGGCAGGACAGATCTCACCCCTCCACTTT; CDR3aa: CASSQWAGQISPLHF
d_gene: TRBD1; v_gene: TRBV6-5; j_gene: TRBJ1-2; abundance: NA; CDR3nt: TGTGCCAGCAGGGCCGGGACAGGGATCTATGGCTACACCTTC; CDR3aa: CASRAGTGIYGYTF
d_gene: TRBD1; v_gene: TRBV4-1; j_gene: TRBJ1-5; abundance: once; CDR3nt: TGCGCCAGCAGCCAGGGACGGGGCAGGGGGCTGGCTCAGCCCCAGCATTTT; CDR3aa: CASSQGRGRGLAQPQHF
d_gene: NA; v_gene: TRBV6-6; j_gene: TRBJ1-6; abundance: few; CDR3nt: TGTGCCAGCAGCCCCGGGCCCGGGGGGTCACCCCTCCACTTT; CDR3aa: CASSPGPGGSPLHF
d_gene: NA; v_gene: TRBV29-1; j_gene: TRBJ1-4; abundance: NA; CDR3nt: TGCAGCGCTGGGGCTACGGGTGAACTGTTTTTT; CDR3aa: CSAGATGELFF
d_gene: NA; v_gene: TRBV5-1; j_gene: TRBJ2-3; abundance: few; CDR3nt: TGCGCCAGCAGCTTGGACGGGACCAAGGGAGATACGCAGTATTTT; CDR3aa: CASSLDGTKGDTQYF
d_gene: NA; v_gene: TRBV7-9; j_gene: TRBJ2-5; abundance: NA; CDR3nt: TGTGCCAGCACCCCTGAGACCCAGTACTTC; CDR3aa: CASTPETQYF
d_gene: TRBD1; v_gene: TRBV7-8; j_gene: TRBJ1-2; abundance: NA; CDR3nt: TGTGCCAGCAGCGTTGTGGGGACAGGGGGTTATGGCTACACCTTC; CDR3aa: CASSVVGTGGYGYTF
d_gene: NA; v_gene: TRBV4-3; j_gene: TRBJ2-5; abundance: few; CDR3nt: TGCGCCAGCAGCCAACAGCGGGCAGAGACCCAGTACTTC; CDR3aa: CASSQQRAETQYF
d_gene: TRBD1; v_gene: TRBV19; j_gene: TRBJ1-2; abundance: NA; CDR3nt: TGTGCCAGTAGTGTGGGACAGGGTCACGGTGGCTACACCTTC; CDR3aa: CASSVGQGHGGYTF
d_gene: NA; v_gene: TRBV2; j_gene: TRBJ1-5; abundance: few; CDR3nt: TGTGCCAGCAGTGATACGACAGGAGGATATAGCAATCAGCCCCAGCATTTT; CDR3aa: CASSDTTGGYSNQPQHF
d_gene: TRBD1; v_gene: TRBV6-5; j_gene: TRBJ1-6; abundance: once; CDR3nt: TGTGCCAGCAGGAGGGGGCAGGGTTCACCCCTCCACTTT; CDR3aa: CASRRGQGSPLHF